This TCR beta chain was profiled in a study of CD8 T cells in ankylosing spondylitis. The CDR3 length is 17 residues. Germline V gives CDR1 DFQATT, CDR2 SNEGSKA (reference sequence). V shed 5 bases, J shed 2 bases, and the junction held 12 bases outside the gene matches. This clonotype showed up many times. What it binds is not known. Study conclusions and caveats: A TCR beta motif of under 10 highly homologous variants seemed to mark ankylosing spondylitis blood. In peripheral blood, disease-linked CD8+ clones occurred at relatively low frequencies.

A single record per CDR3 protein comes from TCRdb applying MiXCR to the 5' RACE reads. The sample lists some 39,000 distinct CDR3 sequences; 13% were seen once. The origin of this receptor is a male donor with ankylosing spondylitis. The material sequenced was synovial fluid, either unsorted or a sorted T cell fraction (not recorded which). The chain has TRBV20-1 and TRBJ2-3; 11 bases agree with TRBD2. In DNA, the CDR3 is TGCAGTGCTCGAAATCTAGCGGGGGGTCTCGACACAGATACGCAGTATTTT. Amino acids: CSARNLAGGLDTDTQYF.